The TCR beta chain described here comes from a study of PD-1 blockade in mismatch repair-deficient tumors. TCRdb keeps only in-frame clones here, not all; method: immunoSEQ multiplex PCR. There are 100,000 to 150,000 clones in the sample; more than 85% occur only once, and about 13% lies in the top ten. This clonotype was obtained from an adult with mismatch repair-deficient cancer. This specimen was peripheral blood, taken 44 weeks after starting pembrolizumab.

The CDR3: CASSYSNSAPETQYF. In nucleotides, the CDR3 is TGTGCCAGCAGTTACTCGAATTCCGCCCCAGAGACCCAGTACTTC. This rearrangement joins TRBV6-5 to TRBJ2-5; D gene uncertain. With 0 bases removed from V and 4 bases from J, the gap between germline ends came to 12 bases. This CDR3 has 15 residues. The germline gives CDR1 MNHEY, CDR2 SVGAGI.